These 15 T cell receptor beta chains were all obtained from the same sample, sequenced in a study of cytomegalovirus exposure and HLA in healthy donors. Use of 60 Vbeta and 13 Jbeta primers characterized the PCR. Method: immunoSEQ multiplex PCR; TCRdb's copy keeps in-frame clones and lacks some. The table has 55,000 to 80,000 clones, just under 75% seen once. The sample comprised PBMCs. All receptors derive from a woman in her thirties in good health and CMV-seronegative.

This clone has just a few counts. J is TRBJ1-3 and V is TRBV6-1, with a tentative D call TRBD1 (5 bases). CDR3 size: 13 residues. Germline loops: CDR1 MNHNS, CDR2 SASEGT. Trimming cost V 1 base and J 7 bases, with 8 bases left between them. The CDR3 DNA sequence: TGTGCCAGCAGTGAAGGGGGCAGTAACACCATATATTTT. Residues: CASSEGGSNTIYF.

The V call is TRBV7-6, the J call TRBJ1-2; TRBD1 aligns across 8 bases. The CDR3 is 14 residues long. In germline, CDR1 is SGHVS, CDR2 FNYEAQ. Trimming took 3 bases from V and 4 from J; bases not matched to a gene: 4. The CDR3 loop reads CASSLDRDIYGYTF. Written as DNA, the CDR3 is TGTGCCAGCAGCTTGGACAGGGATATCTATGGCTACACCTTC.

The genes are TRBV28 and TRBJ2-7; the D gene is possibly TRBD2 (5 bases). V lost 6 bases to trimming and J lost 6 bases, with 12 bases between them. Germline V gene sequence: CDR1 MDHEN, CDR2 SYDVKM. The CDR3 covers 12 residues. CDR3 DNA sequence: TGTGCCAGCAGGACTACAGTCTCCGAGCAGTACTTC. Its translation is CASRTTVSEQYF.

This clone has only one observation. This sequence joins TRBV4-1 and TRBJ2-1; 12 bases line up with TRBD2. J was trimmed by 1 base and V by 4 bases; bases with no gene match: 2. This CDR3 spans 16 amino acids. Germline loops: CDR1 MGHRA, CDR2 YSYEKL. The CDR3 DNA sequence: TGCGCCAGCAGCCTCGGACTAGCGGGATCCTACAATGAGCAGTTCTTC. Translated, it gives CASSLGLAGSYNEQFF.

This chain joins TRBV28 and TRBJ1-5; D is undetermined. CDR1 and CDR2 (germline): MDHEN, SYDVKM. V was cut by 4 bases and J by 7 bases, with 17 bases left in between. CDR3 length equals 15 residues. The CDR3 reads CASSSPSRARQPQHF. As DNA, the CDR3 is TGTGCCAGCAGTTCCCCCTCGAGAGCCAGGCAGCCCCAGCATTTT.

In its sample, this clone was seen a few times. The V and J genes are TRBV27 and TRBJ2-3; 8 bases fit TRBD2. CDR3 size: 19 residues. Losses at the gene ends were 2 bases for V and 1 base for J; bases not matched to a gene: 14. The germline CDR1 and CDR2 sequences are MNHEY and SMNVEV (reference sequence). The CDR3 DNA is TGTGCCAGCAGTTTAAGGGGTAGCGGGATAGTTGTCGGCACAGATACGCAGTATTTT. It translates to CASSLRGSGIVVGTDTQYF.

The chain links TRBV4-1 to TRBJ2-1; a possible D gene is TRBD2 (5 bases). The CDR3 sequence is 16 residues long. V shed 0 bases and J shed 0 bases, with 9 bases lying between them. Looked up from germline, CDR1 is MGHRA and CDR2 is YSYEKL. The CDR3 DNA reads as TGCGCCAGCAGCCAAGAGGCGGGTAGCTCCTACAATGAGCAGTTCTTC. As protein: CASSQEAGSSYNEQFF.

V gene TRBV6-1 combines with J gene TRBJ1-1, with no clear D. V lost 8 bases, J lost 7 bases, and 11 bases lay in between. Germline CDR1 is MNHNS and CDR2 is SASEGT. CDR3 size: 11 residues. CDR3 DNA sequence: TGTGCCAGCCCGATCCCCTATGAAGCTTTCTTT. Amino acids: CASPIPYEAFF.

This clone was detected only a few times. The J gene is TRBJ1-2, the V gene TRBV6-1; 8 bases are shared with TRBD1. Unmatched junction bases numbered 5, after V lost 7 bases and J lost 4 bases. The germline gives CDR1 MNHNS, CDR2 SASEGT. The length of the CDR3 is 13 residues. For the CDR3, the DNA is TGTGCCAGCACGACAGGGGATCCCTATGGCTACACCTTC. This gives the protein CASTTGDPYGYTF.

This clone turned up a few times. The J gene is TRBJ2-7, the V gene TRBV6-5; TRBD1 matches 7 bases. V shed 7 bases, J shed 2 bases, and the junction held 11 bases outside the gene matches. Per germline, CDR1 MNHEY and CDR2 SVGAGI. CDR3 size: 15 residues. The chain's CDR3 is CASNGNRGSTYEQYF. The CDR3 bases are TGTGCCAGCAATGGGAACAGGGGAAGCACCTACGAGCAGTACTTC.

The chain is built from TRBV5-1 and TRBJ2-7, with 8 bases aligning to TRBD1. CDR3 length: 14 residues. With V trimmed by 0 bases and J by 3 bases, 2 bases remained unmatched. Germline loops: CDR1 SGHRS, CDR2 YFSETQ. The DNA of the CDR3 is TGCGCCAGCAGCTTGGCGGGACAGGACTACGAGCAGTACTTC. It encodes CASSLAGQDYEQYF.

The genes are TRBV27 and TRBJ1-3; D not resolved. Trimming took off 2 bases at V and 0 bases at J, with 14 bases between the two ends. The CDR3 sequence is 17 residues long. Germline V gene sequence: CDR1 MNHEY, CDR2 SMNVEV (reference sequence). CDR3 in DNA: TGTGCCAGCAGTTTAGTACACCCCCGGAGCTCTGGAAACACCATATATTTT. It encodes CASSLVHPRSSGNTIYF.

This clone was counted once. The chain carries TRBV11-3 and TRBJ2-2; 9 bases match TRBD2. This CDR3 is 14 amino acids long. J lost 6 bases, V lost 5 bases, and 4 bases had no gene match. The germline gives CDR1 SGHNT, CDR2 YENEEA. As DNA, the CDR3 is TGTGCCAGCAGCGTAGCGGGAGATGCCGGGGAGCTGTTTTTT. Encoded protein: CASSVAGDAGELFF.

In this sample, this clone turned up once. This chain joins TRBV7-6 and TRBJ2-7; the D is unclear. The CDR3 extends over 13 amino acids. Germline V lookup: CDR1 SGHVS, CDR2 FNYEAQ. V was clipped by 0 bases and J by 2 bases, with 5 bases between them. CDR3 DNA: TGTGCCAGCAGCTTAGCACGGGCCTACGAGCAGTACTTC. Translated, it gives CASSLARAYEQYF.

The chain has TRBV5-5 and TRBJ2-7, with D tentatively TRBD1 (6 bases). CDR1 and CDR2 from the germline V gene are SGHKS and YYEKEE (reference sequence). Trimming removed 0 bases at V and 2 bases at J, with 21 bases between. The CDR3 is 18 amino acids. The CDR3 loop is CASSLAGRNRGSPYEQYV. CDR3 DNA sequence: TGTGCCAGCAGCTTGGCCGGGCGGAATAGGGGGAGCCCCTACGAGCAGTACGTC.